This T cell receptor beta chain was identified in a study of T-cell reconstitution after alpha-beta-depleted transplantation in children. TCRbeta library preparation incorporated unique molecular identifiers. TCRdb ran MiXCR on the PCR reads and lists one entry per CDR3 protein. The sample includes approximately 640,000 distinct CDR3 sequences, about 15% of them seen just once. The germline CDR1 and CDR2 sequences are SEHNR and FQNEAQ (reference sequence). The trim removed 6 bases at V and 8 bases at J, leaving 10 bases unmatched. The CDR3 length is 15 residues. This clonotype came up a few times. This material consisted of PBMCs from the stem cell graft donor, taken from the stem cell graft. The receptor was derived from a human donor who donated a stem cell graft to a child with acute myeloid leukemia. This sequence joins TRBV7-9 and TRBJ2-1; 10 positions match TRBD2. CDR3 nucleotides: TGTGCCAGCAGTCGAGCGGGGGGGTATTTTGATGAGCAGTTCTTC. This sequence encodes CASSRAGGYFDEQFF.